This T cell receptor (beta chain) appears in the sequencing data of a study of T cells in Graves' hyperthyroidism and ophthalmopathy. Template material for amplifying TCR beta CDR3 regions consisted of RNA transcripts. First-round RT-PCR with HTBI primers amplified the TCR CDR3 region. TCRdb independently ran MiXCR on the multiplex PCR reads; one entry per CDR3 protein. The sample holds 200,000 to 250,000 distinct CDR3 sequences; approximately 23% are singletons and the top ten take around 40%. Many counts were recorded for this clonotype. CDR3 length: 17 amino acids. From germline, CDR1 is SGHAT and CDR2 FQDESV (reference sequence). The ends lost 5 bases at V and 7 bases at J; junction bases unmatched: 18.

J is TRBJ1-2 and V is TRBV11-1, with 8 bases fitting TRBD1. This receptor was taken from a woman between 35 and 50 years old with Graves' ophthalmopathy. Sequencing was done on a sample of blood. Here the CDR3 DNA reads TGTGCCAGCAGCCCCCAAGGCTGGGACAGGCTTTCACGTGGCTACACCTTC. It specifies CASSPQGWDRLSRGYTF.